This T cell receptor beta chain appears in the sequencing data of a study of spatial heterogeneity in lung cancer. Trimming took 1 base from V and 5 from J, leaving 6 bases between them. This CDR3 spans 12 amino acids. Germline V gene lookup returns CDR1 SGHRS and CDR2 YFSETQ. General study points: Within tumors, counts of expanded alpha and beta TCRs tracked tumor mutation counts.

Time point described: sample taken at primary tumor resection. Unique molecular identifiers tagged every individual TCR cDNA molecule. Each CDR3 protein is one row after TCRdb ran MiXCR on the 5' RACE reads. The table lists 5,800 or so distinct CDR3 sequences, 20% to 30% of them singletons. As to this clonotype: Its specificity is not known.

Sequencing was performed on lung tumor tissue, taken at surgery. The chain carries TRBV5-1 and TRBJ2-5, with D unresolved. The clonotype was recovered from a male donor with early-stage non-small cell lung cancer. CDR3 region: CASSLIRETQYF. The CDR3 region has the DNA TGCGCCAGCAGCTTGATCCGGGAGACCCAGTACTTC.